This T cell receptor (beta chain) appears in the sequencing data of a study of blood T cell repertoires in COVID-19. Background on the study: The analysed material was cDNA or gDNA that came from T cells, B-cell-depleted T cells, or PBMCs.

The method was immunoSEQ multiplex PCR; TCRdb's version includes in-frame clones alone and lacks a portion of them. The data hold about 51,000 clones, with about 91% observed a single time. The CDR3 is 13 residues long. The V gene end was trimmed by 6 bases and the J gene end by 16 bases; junction bases not matched to a gene: 10. The sample was peripheral blood. This sequence originates from a man aged 50 or older with acute or convalescent COVID-19. The J gene is TRBJ2-4, the V gene TRBV12-3 or TRBV12-4; the match to TRBD1 covers 12 bases. CDR3 loop: CASSPGQGAFGYF. The CDR3, as DNA: TGTGCCAGCAGCCCGGGACAGGGGGCTTTTGGATACTTC.